This T cell receptor (beta chain) was sequenced in a study of T cell responses to AZD1222 COVID-19 vaccine (dated by TCRdb to the early 2020s). General notes on the study: TCR sequencing covered 233 trial participants: roughly 200 given two doses of AZD1222 and approximately 25 given two doses of MenACWY control vaccine. Trial participants were enrolled into age subgroups of 18-55, 56-69 and 70-plus years, which contained approximately 150, 30 and 60 TCR-sequenced participants, respectively. Points the paper makes about the study in general: Because no samples from the day 14 peak response were available, repertoires could be characterized only after the peak T cell response. Only a handful of AZD1222 recipients were SARS-CoV-2 seropositive at baseline, limiting conclusions about previously exposed vaccinees. The 56-69-year group was small, and its depth increase did not reach significance, likely because of low power. Participants were mostly white British and included more females than males, and it was suggested by the authors that clonal diversity may have been underestimated. The whole spike protein was spanned by vaccine-associated CD4 TCRs, and dominant responses were seen in regions 160-218 and 743-854. Epitopes outside the regions mutated in the B.1.351 and B.1.1.7 variants were reportedly recognized by nearly half of the unique spike-specific TCRs. After two AZD1222 doses, spike-specific TCR breadth and depth were significantly higher than at day 0 and than in MenACWY recipients.

The time point label of this sample denotes: about 28 days (+/-7) after the second vaccine dose. AZD1222 recipients whose second dose came at about 4 weeks and those whose second dose came at about 12 weeks were combined into one group, since spike-specific TCR depth and breadth did not differ between the two schedules. Samples from vaccinated people were obtained from the UK trials COV001 and COV002, which included a single-blind randomized controlled phase 2/3 trial of AZD1222 (ChAdOx1 nCoV-19) in healthy adults. For TCRbeta chain sequencing, PBMC samples were collected from trial participants at day 0 and at day 28 after the second dose. About this clone itself: The target of this receptor is not known. Base quality data are lacking; no much larger clone is found one base away.

Reading from cysteine to phenylalanine, the CDR3 counts 13 amino acids. Just CDR3 DNA is preserved here, 39 bases in frame from base 1. V loses 3 bases of germline sequence and J loses 5 bases, and the interval between the two ends is 11 bases. CDR1 and CDR2 were assigned from the germline V gene (reference sequence) as GTSNPN and SVGIG. The CDR3 regions of human TCRbeta chains were subjected to immunosequencing. The original pipeline was this. Repertoire TCRs were matched against a reference library of SARS-CoV-2-specific TCRs generated with the MIRA antigen-specificity platform. Breadth was defined as the fraction of unique TCRs that were SARS-CoV-2-associated. Depth was defined as the fraction of total T cells that were SARS-CoV-2-associated. Each spike-specific TCR was assigned to its reactive spike region and to a CD4 or CD8 class using the MIRA data. Log10-transformed breadth and depth values were compared by one-way ANOVA with Sidak's multiple comparisons tests. The source is immuneACCESS, and TCRdb retained only in-frame sequences with V and J called. Part of the clones is not carried over; for the studies checked, unresolved V genes explain less than half of this, and the remainder is unexplained. D and trimming were read from the DNA, whereas the V and J calls and clone size are those reported in that table. This sample comprises around 100,000 clones, about 85% of them detected only once. Of the sample, over 2% falls within the top ten clones.

The starting material was peripheral blood, obtained 28 days after the second AZD1222 dose. The receptor's source is an adult who received the AZD1222 COVID-19 vaccine. The chain was built from TRBV30 and TRBJ1-5; a weak D assignment points to TRBD1 (5 bases agree). The nucleotides read TGTGCCTGGAGCCCCGGGACCCATCAGCCCCAGCATTTT. Its amino acids are CAWSPGTHQPQHF.